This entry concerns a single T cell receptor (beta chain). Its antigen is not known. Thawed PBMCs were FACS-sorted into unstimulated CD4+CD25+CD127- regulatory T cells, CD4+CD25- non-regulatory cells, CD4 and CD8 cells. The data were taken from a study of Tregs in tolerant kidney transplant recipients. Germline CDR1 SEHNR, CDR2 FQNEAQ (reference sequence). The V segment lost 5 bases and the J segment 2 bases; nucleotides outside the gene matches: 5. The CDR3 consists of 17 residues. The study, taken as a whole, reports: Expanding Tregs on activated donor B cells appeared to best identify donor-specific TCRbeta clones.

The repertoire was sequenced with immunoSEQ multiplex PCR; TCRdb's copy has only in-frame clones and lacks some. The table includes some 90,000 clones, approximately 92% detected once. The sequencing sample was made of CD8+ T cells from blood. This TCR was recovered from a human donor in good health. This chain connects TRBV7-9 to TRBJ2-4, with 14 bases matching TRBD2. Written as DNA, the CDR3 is TGTGCCAGCAGCACCGGGACTAGCGGGAGTACCAAAAACATTCAGTACTTC. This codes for CASSTGTSGSTKNIQYF. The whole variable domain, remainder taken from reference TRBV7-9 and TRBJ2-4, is DTGVSQNPRHKITKRGQNVTFRCDPISEHNRLYWYRQTLGQGPEFLTYFQNEAQLEKSRLLSDRFSAERPKGSFSTLEIQRTEQGDSAMYLCASSTGTSGSTKNIQYFGAGTRLSVL.